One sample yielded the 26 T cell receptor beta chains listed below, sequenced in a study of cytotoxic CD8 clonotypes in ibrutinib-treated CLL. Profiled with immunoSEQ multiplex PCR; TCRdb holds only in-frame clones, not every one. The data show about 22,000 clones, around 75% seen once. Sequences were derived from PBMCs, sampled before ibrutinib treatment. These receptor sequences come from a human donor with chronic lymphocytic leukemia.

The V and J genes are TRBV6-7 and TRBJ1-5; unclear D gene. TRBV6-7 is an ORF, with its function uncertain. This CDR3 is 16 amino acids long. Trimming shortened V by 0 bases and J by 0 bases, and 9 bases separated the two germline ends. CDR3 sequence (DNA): TGTGCCAGCAGTTACTCGAGGCAGTTTAGCAATCAGCCCCAGCATTTT. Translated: CASSYSRQFSNQPQHF.

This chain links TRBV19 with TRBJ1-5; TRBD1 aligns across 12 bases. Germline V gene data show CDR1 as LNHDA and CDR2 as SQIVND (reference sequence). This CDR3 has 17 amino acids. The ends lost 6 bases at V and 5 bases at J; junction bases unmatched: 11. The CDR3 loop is CASSPHSGQGADQPQHF. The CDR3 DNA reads TGTGCCAGTAGCCCTCACTCGGGACAGGGGGCGGATCAGCCCCAGCATTTT.

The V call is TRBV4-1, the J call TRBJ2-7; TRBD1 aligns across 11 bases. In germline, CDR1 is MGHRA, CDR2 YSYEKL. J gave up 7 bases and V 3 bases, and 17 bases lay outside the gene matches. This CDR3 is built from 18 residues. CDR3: CASSHNWLRRTGGHEQYF. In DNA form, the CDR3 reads TGCGCCAGCAGCCATAACTGGCTCCGTAGGACAGGGGGCCATGAGCAGTACTTC.

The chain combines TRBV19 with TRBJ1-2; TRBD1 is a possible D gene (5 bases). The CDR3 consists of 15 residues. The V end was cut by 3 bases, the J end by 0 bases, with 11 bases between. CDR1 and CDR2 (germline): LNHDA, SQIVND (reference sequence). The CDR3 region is CASSMVRGTNYGYTF. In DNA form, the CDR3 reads TGTGCCAGTAGTATGGTTAGGGGAACTAACTATGGCTACACCTTC.

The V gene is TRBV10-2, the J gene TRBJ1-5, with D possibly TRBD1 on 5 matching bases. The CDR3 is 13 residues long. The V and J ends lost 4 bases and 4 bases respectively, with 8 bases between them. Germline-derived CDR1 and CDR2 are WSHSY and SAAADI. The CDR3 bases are TGCGCCAGCAGTGGGCAGGGAAATCAGCCCCAGCATTTT. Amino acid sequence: CASSGQGNQPQHF.

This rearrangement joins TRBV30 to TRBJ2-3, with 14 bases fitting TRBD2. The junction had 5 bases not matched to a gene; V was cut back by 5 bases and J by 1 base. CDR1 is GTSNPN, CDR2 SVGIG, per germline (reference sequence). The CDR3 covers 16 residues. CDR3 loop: CAWGTGLAGGTDTQYF. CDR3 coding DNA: TGTGCCTGGGGAACGGGACTAGCGGGGGGCACAGATACGCAGTATTTT. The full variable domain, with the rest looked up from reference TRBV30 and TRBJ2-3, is SQTIHQWPATLVQPVGSPLSLECTVEGTSNPNLYWYRQAAGRGLQLLFYSVGIGQISSEVPQNLSASRPQDRQFILSSKKLLLSDSGFYLCAWGTGLAGGTDTQYFGPGTRLTVL.

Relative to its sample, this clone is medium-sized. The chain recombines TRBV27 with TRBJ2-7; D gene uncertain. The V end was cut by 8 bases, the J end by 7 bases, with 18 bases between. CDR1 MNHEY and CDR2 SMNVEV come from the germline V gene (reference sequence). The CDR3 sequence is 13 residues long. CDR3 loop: CASGVGRWWEQYF. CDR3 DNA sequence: TGTGCCAGCGGTGTGGGCCGGTGGTGGGAGCAGTACTTC.

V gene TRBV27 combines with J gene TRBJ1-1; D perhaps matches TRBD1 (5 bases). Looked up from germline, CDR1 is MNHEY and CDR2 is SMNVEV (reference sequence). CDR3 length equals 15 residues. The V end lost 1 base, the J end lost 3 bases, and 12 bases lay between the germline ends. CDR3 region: CASSLWGSWDTEAFF. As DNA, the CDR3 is TGTGCCAGCAGTTTATGGGGCTCCTGGGACACTGAAGCTTTCTTT.

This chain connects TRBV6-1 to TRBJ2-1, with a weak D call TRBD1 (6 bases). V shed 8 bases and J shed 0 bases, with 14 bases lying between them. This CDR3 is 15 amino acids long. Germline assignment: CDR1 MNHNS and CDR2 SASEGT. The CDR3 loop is CASQGQLSSYNEQFF. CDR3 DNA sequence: TGTGCCAGCCAAGGACAGTTGAGCTCCTACAATGAGCAGTTCTTC.

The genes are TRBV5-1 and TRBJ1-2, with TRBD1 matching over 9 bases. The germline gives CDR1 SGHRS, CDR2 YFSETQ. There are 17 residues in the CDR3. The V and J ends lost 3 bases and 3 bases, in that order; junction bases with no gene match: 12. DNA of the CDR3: TGCGCCAGCAGCTCCACGCCGGGACAGGGTGTCGACTATGGCTACACCTTC. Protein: CASSSTPGQGVDYGYTF.

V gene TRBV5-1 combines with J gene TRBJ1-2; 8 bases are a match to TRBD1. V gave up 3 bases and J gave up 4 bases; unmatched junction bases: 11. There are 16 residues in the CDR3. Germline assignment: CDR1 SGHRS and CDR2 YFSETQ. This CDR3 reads CASSSQGQGVSYGYTF. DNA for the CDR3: TGCGCCAGCAGCTCCCAAGGACAGGGAGTGTCCTATGGCTACACCTTC.

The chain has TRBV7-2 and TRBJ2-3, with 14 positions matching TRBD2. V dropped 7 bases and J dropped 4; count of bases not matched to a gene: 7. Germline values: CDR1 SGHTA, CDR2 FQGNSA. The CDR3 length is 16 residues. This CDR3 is CASKPGLAGDPDTQYF. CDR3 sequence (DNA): TGTGCCAGCAAACCGGGACTAGCGGGGGATCCAGATACGCAGTATTTT.

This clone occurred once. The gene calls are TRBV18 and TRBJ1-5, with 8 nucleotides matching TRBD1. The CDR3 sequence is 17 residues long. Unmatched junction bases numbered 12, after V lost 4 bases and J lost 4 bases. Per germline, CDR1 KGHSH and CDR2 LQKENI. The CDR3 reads CASSRQGALSGNQPQHF. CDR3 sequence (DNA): TGTGCCAGCTCACGTCAGGGGGCGCTTTCGGGTAATCAGCCCCAGCATTTT.

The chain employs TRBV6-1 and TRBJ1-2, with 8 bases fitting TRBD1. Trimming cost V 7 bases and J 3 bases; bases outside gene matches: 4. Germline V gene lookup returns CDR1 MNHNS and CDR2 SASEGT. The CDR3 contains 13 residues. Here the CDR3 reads CASIKTGDYGYTF. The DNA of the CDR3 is TGTGCCAGCATTAAGACAGGGGACTATGGCTACACCTTC.

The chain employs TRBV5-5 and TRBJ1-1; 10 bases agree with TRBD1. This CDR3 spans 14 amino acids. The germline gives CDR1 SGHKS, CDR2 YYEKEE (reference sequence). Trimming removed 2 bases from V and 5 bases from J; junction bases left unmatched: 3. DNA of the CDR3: TGTGCCAGCAGCTTCAGACAGGGGGCGACTGAAGCTTTCTTT. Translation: CASSFRQGATEAFF.

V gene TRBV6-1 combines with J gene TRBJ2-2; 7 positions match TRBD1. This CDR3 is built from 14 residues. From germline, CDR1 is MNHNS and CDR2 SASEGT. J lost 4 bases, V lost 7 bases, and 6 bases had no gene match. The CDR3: CASKRDRFTGELFF. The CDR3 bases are TGTGCCAGCAAGAGGGACAGATTCACCGGGGAGCTGTTTTTT.

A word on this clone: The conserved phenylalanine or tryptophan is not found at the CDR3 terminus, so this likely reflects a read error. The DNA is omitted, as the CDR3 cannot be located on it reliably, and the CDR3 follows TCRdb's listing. The CDR3 spells CATPAYPSLG. This sequence joins TRBV10-1 and TRBJ2-3; whether TRBD1, the table's D call, matches the DNA was not checked. Germline assignment: CDR1 WNHNN and CDR2 SYGVQD (reference sequence). With termini counted, the CDR3 has 10 amino acids.

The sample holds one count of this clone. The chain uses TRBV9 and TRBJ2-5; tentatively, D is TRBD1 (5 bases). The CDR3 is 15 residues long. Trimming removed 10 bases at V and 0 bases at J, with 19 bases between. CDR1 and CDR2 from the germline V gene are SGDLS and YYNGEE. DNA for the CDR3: TGTGCCCGACTCAGGGCACCGCCGTACCAAGAGACCCAGTACTTC. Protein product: CARLRAPPYQETQYF.

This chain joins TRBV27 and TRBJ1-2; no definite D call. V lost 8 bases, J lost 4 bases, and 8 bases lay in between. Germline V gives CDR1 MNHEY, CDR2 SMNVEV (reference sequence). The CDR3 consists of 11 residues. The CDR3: CASGVGYGYTF. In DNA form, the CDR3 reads TGTGCCAGCGGGGTTGGCTATGGCTACACCTTC.

The CDR3, as DNA: TGTGCCAGCAGTTTCCGGGACGCTCTAGAGACCCAGTACTTC. Translated: CASSFRDALETQYF. The chain has TRBV6-5 and TRBJ2-5; possibly TRBD1 or TRBD2 for D (5 bases each). The germline V gene encodes CDR1 MNHEY and CDR2 SVGAGI. There are 14 residues in the CDR3. The V gene lost 4 bases and the J gene lost 4 bases, with 13 bases spanning the gap.

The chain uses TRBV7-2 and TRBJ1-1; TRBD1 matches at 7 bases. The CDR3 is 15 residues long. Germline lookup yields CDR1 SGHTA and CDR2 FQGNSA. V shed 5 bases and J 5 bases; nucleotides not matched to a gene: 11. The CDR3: CASSPRQGAGTEAFF. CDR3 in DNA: TGTGCCAGCAGCCCCCGACAGGGTGCGGGTACTGAAGCTTTCTTT.

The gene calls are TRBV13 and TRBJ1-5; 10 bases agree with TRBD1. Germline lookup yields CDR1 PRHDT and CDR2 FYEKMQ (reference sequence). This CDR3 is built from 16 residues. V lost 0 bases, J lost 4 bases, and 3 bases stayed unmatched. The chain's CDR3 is CASSLGTGGLNQPQHF. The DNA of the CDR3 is TGTGCCAGCAGCTTAGGGACAGGGGGCTTGAATCAGCCCCAGCATTTT.

Here the CDR3 DNA reads TGCGCCAGCAGCCCGAATTTACAGGGGGCAGCGAACACTGAAGCTTTCTTT. Amino acid sequence: CASSPNLQGAANTEAFF. This chain links TRBV5-1 with TRBJ1-1; 9 bases match TRBD1. Trimming at V came to 4 bases and at J to 1 base, leaving 11 bases not matched to a gene. The CDR3 has 17 amino acids. CDR1 SGHRS and CDR2 YFSETQ come from the germline V gene.

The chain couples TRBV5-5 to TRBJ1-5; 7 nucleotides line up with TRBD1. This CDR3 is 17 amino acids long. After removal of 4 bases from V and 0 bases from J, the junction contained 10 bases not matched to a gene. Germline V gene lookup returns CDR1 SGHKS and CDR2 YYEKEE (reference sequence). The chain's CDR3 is CASSPGAGGYSNQPQHF. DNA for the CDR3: TGTGCCAGCAGCCCTGGGGCAGGGGGTTATAGCAATCAGCCCCAGCATTTT.

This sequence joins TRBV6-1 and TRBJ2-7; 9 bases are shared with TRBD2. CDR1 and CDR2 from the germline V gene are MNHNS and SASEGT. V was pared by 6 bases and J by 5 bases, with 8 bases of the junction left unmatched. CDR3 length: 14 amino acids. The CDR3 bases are TGTGCCAGCAGCTATAGCGGGAGAGCCAACGAGCAGTACTTC. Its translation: CASSYSGRANEQYF.

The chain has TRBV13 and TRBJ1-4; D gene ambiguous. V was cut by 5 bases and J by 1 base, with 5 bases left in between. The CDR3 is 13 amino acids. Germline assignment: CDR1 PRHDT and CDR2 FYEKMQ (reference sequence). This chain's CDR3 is CASSPGTNEKLFF. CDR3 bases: TGTGCCAGCAGCCCGGGAACTAATGAAAAACTGTTTTTT. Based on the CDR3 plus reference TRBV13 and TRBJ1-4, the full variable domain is AAGVIQSPRHLIKEKRETATLKCYPIPRHDTVYWYQQGPGQDPQFLISFYEKMQSDKGSIPDRFSAQQFSDYHSELNMSSLELGDSALYFCASSPGTNEKLFFGSGTQLSVL.